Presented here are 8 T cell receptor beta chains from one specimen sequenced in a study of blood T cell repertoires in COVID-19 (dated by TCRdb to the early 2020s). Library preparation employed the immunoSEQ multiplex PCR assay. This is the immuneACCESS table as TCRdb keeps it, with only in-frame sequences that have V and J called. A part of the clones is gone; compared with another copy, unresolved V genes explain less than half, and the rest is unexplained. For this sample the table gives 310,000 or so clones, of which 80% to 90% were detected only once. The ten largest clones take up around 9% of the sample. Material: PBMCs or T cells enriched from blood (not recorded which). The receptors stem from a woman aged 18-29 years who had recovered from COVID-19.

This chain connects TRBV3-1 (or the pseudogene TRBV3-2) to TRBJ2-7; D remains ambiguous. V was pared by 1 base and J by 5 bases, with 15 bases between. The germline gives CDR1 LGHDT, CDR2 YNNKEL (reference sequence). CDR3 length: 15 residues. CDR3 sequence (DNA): TGTGCCAGCAGCCAAGGCTCGAGCCTAGTCCACGAGCAGTACTTC. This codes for CASSQGSSLVHEQYF.

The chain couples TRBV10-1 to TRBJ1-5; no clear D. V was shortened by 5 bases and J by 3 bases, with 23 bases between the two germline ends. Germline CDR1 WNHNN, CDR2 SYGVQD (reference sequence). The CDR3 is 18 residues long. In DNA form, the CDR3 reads TGCGCCAGCAGTAGTAGGCTGGGTGTTGCGGTCTACAATCAGCCCCAGCATTTT. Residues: CASSSRLGVAVYNQPQHF.

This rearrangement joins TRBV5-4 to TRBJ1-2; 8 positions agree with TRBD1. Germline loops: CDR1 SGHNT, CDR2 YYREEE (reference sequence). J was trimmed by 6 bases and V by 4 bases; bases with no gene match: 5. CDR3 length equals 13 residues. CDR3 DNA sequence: TGTGCCAGCAGCACTTACAGGGGGGATGGCTACACCTTC. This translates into CASSTYRGDGYTF. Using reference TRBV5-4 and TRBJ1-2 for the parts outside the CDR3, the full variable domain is ETGVTQSPTHLIKTRGQQVTLRCSSQSGHNTVSWYQQALGQGPQFIFQYYREEENGRGNFPPRFSGLQFPNYSSELNVNALELDDSALYLCASSTYRGDGYTFGSGTRLTVV.

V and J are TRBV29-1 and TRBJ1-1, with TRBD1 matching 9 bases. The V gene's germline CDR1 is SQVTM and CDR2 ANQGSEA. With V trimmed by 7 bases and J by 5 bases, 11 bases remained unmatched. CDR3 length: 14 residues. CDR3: CSAWTGERRTEAFF. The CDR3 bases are TGCAGCGCCTGGACAGGGGAGAGGAGGACTGAAGCTTTCTTT. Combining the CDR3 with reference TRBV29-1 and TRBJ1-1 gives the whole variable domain SAVISQKPSRDICQRGTSLTIQCQVDSQVTMMFWYRQQPGQSLTLIATANQGSEATYESGFVIDKFPISRPNLTFSTLTVSNMSPEDSSIYLCSAWTGERRTEAFFGQGTRLTVV.

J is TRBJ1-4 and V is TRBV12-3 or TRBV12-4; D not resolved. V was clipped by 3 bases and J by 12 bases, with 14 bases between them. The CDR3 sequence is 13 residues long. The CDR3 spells CASSFIREWELFF. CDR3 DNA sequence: TGTGCCAGCAGTTTTATCCGGGAGTGGGAACTGTTTTTT.

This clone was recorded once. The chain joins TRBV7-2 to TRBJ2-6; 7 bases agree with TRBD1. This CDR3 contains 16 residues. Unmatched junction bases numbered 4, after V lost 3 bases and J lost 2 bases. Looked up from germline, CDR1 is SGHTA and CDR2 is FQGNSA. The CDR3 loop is CASSFTGDPGANVLTF. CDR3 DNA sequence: TGTGCCAGCAGCTTTACAGGGGATCCTGGGGCCAACGTCCTGACTTTC.

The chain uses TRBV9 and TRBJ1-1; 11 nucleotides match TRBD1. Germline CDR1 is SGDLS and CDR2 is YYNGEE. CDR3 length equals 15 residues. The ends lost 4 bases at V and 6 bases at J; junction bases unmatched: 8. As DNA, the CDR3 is TGTGCCAGCAGCTCAACCGGGACAGGGGGGTCTGAAGCTTTCTTT. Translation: CASSSTGTGGSEAFF.

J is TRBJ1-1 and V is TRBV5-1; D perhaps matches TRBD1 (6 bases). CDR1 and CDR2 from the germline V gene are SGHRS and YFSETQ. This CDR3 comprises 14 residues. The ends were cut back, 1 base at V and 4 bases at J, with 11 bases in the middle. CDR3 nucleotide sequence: TGCGCCAGCAGCTTGACAGGGCCTGGCACTGAAGCTTTCTTT. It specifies CASSLTGPGTEAFF.